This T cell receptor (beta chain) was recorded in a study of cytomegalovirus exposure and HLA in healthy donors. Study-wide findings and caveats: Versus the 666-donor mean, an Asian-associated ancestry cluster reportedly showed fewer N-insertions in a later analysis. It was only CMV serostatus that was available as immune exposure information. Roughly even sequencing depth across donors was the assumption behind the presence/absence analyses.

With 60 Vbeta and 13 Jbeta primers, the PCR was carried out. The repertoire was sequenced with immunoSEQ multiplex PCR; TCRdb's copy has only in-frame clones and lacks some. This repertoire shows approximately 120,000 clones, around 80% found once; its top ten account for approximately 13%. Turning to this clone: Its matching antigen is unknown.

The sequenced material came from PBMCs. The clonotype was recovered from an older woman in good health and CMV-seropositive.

The CDR3 protein is CASSPVKNTEAFF. As DNA, the CDR3 is TGTGCCAGCTCACCAGTTAAAAACACTGAAGCTTTCTTT. The V gene is TRBV18, the J gene TRBJ1-1; no clear D. V lost 2 bases and J lost 2, with 6 bases in between. The CDR3 totals 13 residues. The germline V gene has CDR1 KGHSH and CDR2 LQKENI.